Following are 27 T cell receptor beta chains from one sample sequenced in a study of OX40 agonist ivuxolimab in advanced cancers. The protocol was immunoSEQ multiplex PCR, while the TCRdb copy is restricted to in-frame clones and leaves out a portion. The table has 50,000 to 60,000 clones, around 75% seen once; the top ten hold approximately 1.2%. Sequences were derived from CD4+ or CD8+ T cells sorted from blood, sampled in a trial of the OX40 agonist ivuxolimab. The receptors stem from an adult with an advanced solid tumor such as melanoma, head and neck, liver or kidney cancer.

On this clone itself: An end of the junction does not agree with germline; a read error may underlie this. This specimen includes other DNA sequences encoding the same CDR3. The chain carries TRBV5-1 and TRBJ1-1, with 9 bases fitting TRBD1. Germline V gives CDR1 SGHRS, CDR2 YFSETQ. This CDR3 is built from 17 residues. For the CDR3, the DNA is TGCGCCAGCAGCTCAAGTCGGGACAGGGCCCGAAATTCTGAAGCCTTCTTT. As protein: CASSSSRDRARNSEAFF.

This clone was recorded at least ten times. The sample contains more than one DNA sequence encoding this CDR3. The V and J genes are TRBV5-1 and TRBJ2-7, with 8 nucleotides matching TRBD1. Germline assignment: CDR1 SGHRS and CDR2 YFSETQ. V lost 3 bases, J lost 6 bases, and 5 bases stayed unmatched. This CDR3 comprises 13 residues. In DNA form, the CDR3 reads TGCGCCAGCAGCTCGACAGGGGACCGCGAGCAGTACTTC. This sequence encodes CASSSTGDREQYF. Using reference TRBV5-1 and TRBJ2-7 for the parts outside the CDR3, the full variable domain is KAGVTQTPRYLIKTRGQQVTLSCSPISGHRSVSWYQQTPGQGLQFLFEYFSETQRNKGNFPGRFSGRQFSNSRSEMNVSTLELGDSALYLCASSSTGDREQYFGPGTRLTVT.

The CDR3 sequence is CALLPGTSPYNEQFF. CDR3 nucleotides: TGTGCCTTATTACCCGGGACTAGCCCCTACAATGAGCAGTTCTTC. The chain joins TRBV30 to TRBJ2-1; 9 bases map to TRBD2. The germline V gene encodes CDR1 GTSNPN and CDR2 SVGIG (reference sequence). Unmatched junction bases numbered 9, after V lost 7 bases and J lost 2 bases. The CDR3 length is 15 residues.

J is TRBJ2-3 and V is TRBV5-1; D is unresolved. With 0 bases removed from V and 1 base from J, the gap between germline ends came to 3 bases. The CDR3 extends over 13 amino acids. The germline V gene encodes CDR1 SGHRS and CDR2 YFSETQ. The CDR3 DNA reads TGCGCCAGCAGCTTGGCAGGCACAGATACGCAGTATTTT. Translated: CASSLAGTDTQYF.

This chain connects TRBV7-9 to TRBJ2-7; 8 positions agree with TRBD2. From germline, CDR1 is SEHNR and CDR2 FQNEAQ (reference sequence). The CDR3 length is 15 residues. The V segment lost 1 base and the J segment 0 bases; nucleotides outside the gene matches: 2. The CDR3 DNA reads as TGTGCCAGCAGCTTAGTGAGCGGGAGCTCCTACGAGCAGTACTTC. Its translation is CASSLVSGSSYEQYF.

The V and J genes are TRBV30 and TRBJ1-5; 8 nucleotides line up with TRBD1. This CDR3 spans 17 amino acids. V shed 2 bases and J 4 bases; nucleotides not matched to a gene: 13. Germline-derived CDR1 and CDR2 are GTSNPN and SVGIG (reference sequence). CDR3 sequence reads: CAWSSYPGGDLNQPQHF. The CDR3 coding sequence is TGTGCCTGGAGTTCATACCCAGGGGGCGACTTAAATCAGCCCCAGCATTTT.

This sequence joins TRBV5-1 and TRBJ1-1; 7 bases agree with TRBD1. Germline loops: CDR1 SGHRS, CDR2 YFSETQ. J lost 3 bases, V lost 7 bases, and 15 bases had no gene match. This CDR3 is built from 16 residues. The CDR3 nucleotides are TGCGCCAGCCGCCCGGGTGAGGGGGCGGGTGACACTGAAGCTTTCTTT. Translated, it gives CASRPGEGAGDTEAFF.

The chain combines TRBV27 with TRBJ2-1, with D tentatively TRBD2 (6 bases). The CDR3 sequence is 15 residues long. Trimming shortened V by 5 bases and J by 1 base, and 12 bases separated the two germline ends. Per the germline V gene, CDR1 is MNHEY and CDR2 is SMNVEV (reference sequence). The CDR3 sequence: CASSTSIQSYNEQFF. CDR3 sequence (DNA): TGTGCCAGCAGTACTAGCATTCAGTCCTACAATGAGCAGTTCTTC.

This clone was recorded only once. V and J are TRBV2 and TRBJ2-3, with 7 nucleotides matching TRBD1. V shed 3 bases, J shed 4 bases, and the junction held 10 bases outside the gene matches. CDR3 size: 16 residues. Germline lookup yields CDR1 SNHLY and CDR2 FYNNEI. This chain's CDR3 is CASSDIGGQWADTQYF. In DNA, the CDR3 is TGTGCCAGCAGTGATATAGGGGGACAGTGGGCAGATACGCAGTATTTT.

The chain has TRBV9 and TRBJ2-2; 7 bases fit TRBD1. CDR1 SGDLS and CDR2 YYNGEE come from the germline V gene. V dropped 4 bases and J dropped 7; count of bases not matched to a gene: 7. The CDR3 consists of 14 residues. The CDR3 DNA reads as TGTGCCAGCAGCAAGGGACAGTTCGACGGGGAGCTGTTTTTT. Amino acids: CASSKGQFDGELFF.

This chain uses TRBV6-5 with TRBJ2-2; unclear D gene. Germline V CDR1 and CDR2: MNHEY, SVGAGI. V lost 2 bases and J lost 4, with 5 bases in between. CDR3 length: 13 amino acids. CDR3 loop: CASSYGVTGELFF. DNA of the CDR3: TGTGCCAGCAGTTACGGTGTCACCGGGGAGCTGTTTTTT.

This clone has a handful of counts. Other nucleotide sequences from this sample produce the same CDR3. The gene calls are TRBV18 and TRBJ1-3; 7 bases are shared with TRBD1. V shed 4 bases, J shed 0 bases, and the junction held 0 bases outside the gene matches. Looked up from germline, CDR1 is KGHSH and CDR2 is LQKENI. The CDR3 extends over 14 amino acids. The CDR3 DNA follows: TGTGCCAGCTCACGGGACAGCTCTGGAAACACCATATATTTT. Translating gives CASSRDSSGNTIYF.

This chain joins TRBV30 and TRBJ2-7, with 9 bases lining up with TRBD1. CDR3 length: 14 amino acids. The germline V gene encodes CDR1 GTSNPN and CDR2 SVGIG (reference sequence). J gave up 3 bases and V 2 bases, and 5 bases lay outside the gene matches. CDR3 bases: TGTGCCTGGAGTAAGGGACAGGGCCTCTACGAGCAGTACTTC. Encoded protein: CAWSKGQGLYEQYF.

The CDR3 is CASSPTGRANTEAFF. CDR3 sequence (DNA): TGTGCCAGCAGCCCAACTGGCAGGGCCAACACTGAAGCTTTCTTT. This chain joins TRBV5-8 and TRBJ1-1; D is perhaps TRBD1 (5 bases). Trimming removed 4 bases at V and 2 bases at J, with 15 bases between. Germline V gene data show CDR1 as SGHTS and CDR2 as YDEGEE. The CDR3 sequence is 15 residues long.

This clone has just a few counts. The rearrangement links TRBV7-2 to TRBJ2-1, with 9 bases that match TRBD2. Per the germline V gene, CDR1 is SGHTA and CDR2 is FQGNSA. CDR3 length: 16 residues. V gave up 1 base and J gave up 3 bases; unmatched junction bases: 4. The CDR3 protein is CASSLVRLAVYNEQFF. The DNA of the CDR3 is TGTGCCAGCAGCTTAGTGAGACTAGCGGTCTACAATGAGCAGTTCTTC.

CDR3: CASTQGGASETQYF. In DNA, the CDR3 is TGCGCCAGCACCCAGGGGGGGGCCTCGGAGACCCAGTACTTC. J is TRBJ2-5 and V is TRBV5-1; the D call may be TRBD1 or TRBD2 (7 bases each). Looked up from germline, CDR1 is SGHRS and CDR2 is YFSETQ. The CDR3 runs 14 residues. Trimming removed 6 bases from V and 5 bases from J, with 17 bases in between.

This clone was detected only a few times. This sequence joins TRBV6-5 and TRBJ2-2; TRBD2 matches at 7 bases. The CDR3 extends over 14 amino acids. Germline lookup yields CDR1 MNHEY and CDR2 SVGAGI. V lost 4 bases to trimming and J lost 3 bases; unmatched junction nucleotides: 2. The CDR3 region has the DNA TGTGCCAGCAGTTGGACTAGGGACACCGGGGAGCTGTTTTTT. This sequence encodes CASSWTRDTGELFF.

This clone was recorded only once. The CDR3 bases are TGTGCCAGCAGGACAGGGATAGTCTACGAGCAGTACTTC. The encoded protein is CASRTGIVYEQYF. The chain has TRBV6-6 and TRBJ2-7; 7 positions agree with TRBD1. Unmatched junction bases numbered 5, after V lost 6 bases and J lost 3 bases. Germline assignment: CDR1 MNHNY and CDR2 SVGAGI (reference sequence). This CDR3 has 13 amino acids.

This clone was counted once. Sequence at one end of the junction differs from germline and may be a read error. The CDR3 bases are TGTGCCACCAGAAGAGGGGGGGGCGAAGGGGAGCTGTTTTTT. This sequence encodes CATRRGGGEGELFF. The chain has TRBV15 and TRBJ2-2; maybe TRBD2 (7 bases). The CDR3 extends over 14 amino acids. Germline CDR1 and CDR2: LNHNV and YYDKDF (reference sequence).

The genes are TRBV19 and TRBJ1-2; maybe TRBD1 (5 bases). Germline CDR1 reads LNHDA; CDR2 reads SQIVND (reference sequence). V was pared by 5 bases and J by 7 bases, with 14 bases between. There are 13 residues in the CDR3. The CDR3 spells CASSGGGFRGYTF. Written as DNA, the CDR3 is TGTGCCAGTAGTGGGGGTGGATTTCGTGGCTACACCTTC.

This clone was counted a few times. The chain recombines TRBV2 with TRBJ2-5, with 8 nucleotides matching TRBD1. Per the germline V gene, CDR1 is SNHLY and CDR2 is FYNNEI. CDR3 size: 17 residues. The V and J ends lost 9 bases and 5 bases, in that order; junction bases with no gene match: 20. The CDR3 DNA is TGTGCCAGTTCCATTATTCCAGGGGGCCCCTTAGGGGAGACCCAGTACTTC. It codes for CASSIIPGGPLGETQYF.

This chain links TRBV15 with TRBJ2-3; D ambiguous. V lost 1 base to trimming and J lost 4 bases, with 9 bases between them. The CDR3 covers 14 residues. Germline V CDR1 and CDR2: LNHNV, YYDKDF (reference sequence). CDR3 protein: CATSRAFGSDTQYF. The CDR3, as DNA: TGTGCCACCAGCAGAGCATTCGGTTCAGATACGCAGTATTTT. Full variable domain (missing parts from reference TRBV15 and TRBJ2-3): DAMVIQNPRYQVTQFGKPVTLSCSQTLNHNVMYWYQQKSSQAPKLLFHYYDKDFNNEADTPDNFQSRRPNTSFCFLDIRSPGLGDTAMYLCATSRAFGSDTQYFGPGTRLTVL.

This clone was recorded once. The chain combines TRBV7-9 with TRBJ1-3; a weak D match, TRBD1 (6 bases). Trimming removed 6 bases from V and 2 bases from J, with 17 bases in between. This CDR3 spans 16 amino acids. The germline gives CDR1 SEHNR, CDR2 FQNEAQ (reference sequence). CDR3 amino acids: CASRTEQGLAGNTIYF. The CDR3 DNA sequence: TGTGCCAGCAGGACAGAACAGGGCCTAGCTGGAAACACCATATATTTT.

This chain connects TRBV18 to TRBJ2-5; 7 bases map to TRBD1. V was clipped by 2 bases and J by 1 base; unmatched bases: 7. Germline assignment: CDR1 KGHSH and CDR2 LQKENI. The CDR3 runs to 16 residues. The CDR3 is CASSPNTDRAQETQYF. CDR3 nucleotide sequence: TGTGCCAGCTCACCAAATACCGACAGGGCCCAAGAGACCCAGTACTTC.

The V gene is TRBV19, the J gene TRBJ2-5; 8 bases match TRBD1. J lost 2 bases, V lost 8 bases, and 10 bases had no gene match. Germline CDR1 and CDR2: LNHDA and SQIVND (reference sequence). This CDR3 region has 15 residues. Written as DNA, the CDR3 is TGTGCCAGTGGGACAGGCCTCAGTTGGCAAGAGACCCAGTACTTC. Translation: CASGTGLSWQETQYF.

The V call is TRBV2, the J call TRBJ2-5, with TRBD2 matching over 12 bases. The CDR3 contains 14 residues. Germline values: CDR1 SNHLY, CDR2 FYNNEI. V was clipped by 7 bases and J by 3 bases; unmatched bases: 3. CDR3 amino acids: CASKRTSGEETQYF. The CDR3 DNA is TGTGCCAGCAAAAGGACTAGCGGGGAAGAGACCCAGTACTTC.

The genes are TRBV6-1 and TRBJ2-7; 12 bases agree with TRBD2. The CDR3 extends over 15 amino acids. The V and J ends lost 9 bases and 1 base, in that order; junction bases with no gene match: 7. CDR1 and CDR2 (germline): MNHNS, SASEGT. The CDR3 DNA reads as TGTGCCAGTGCACTAGCGGGAGGAGGGTCCTACGAGCAGTACTTC. Translated, it gives CASALAGGGSYEQYF.